These 26 T cell receptor beta chains were sequenced from one sample in a study of human T cells and chemical hapten exposure (dated by TCRdb to the early 2020s). Library preparation attached unique molecular identifiers to individual cDNA molecules for quantitative, reproducible TCR counting. The public reads were run again by TCRdb, first through fastp at Q25 and then through MiXCR, and only productive beta chains were kept. Merged by CDR3 protein, the rows form single entries marked with the most common genes and DNA. This sample lists 100,000 to 150,000 distinct CDR3 sequences; 8.5% to 9% were detected once. Just over 1.4% of the sample lies in the top ten. Total RNA was extracted from unfractionated whole blood collected in Tempus Blood RNA tubes. The sample comprised whole blood. All receptors derive from a human donor in good health. Some clones in this sample may be carry-over from other donors' samples. Donor details come from another sample of the same person, matched by shared clones.

The chain recombines TRBV25-1 with TRBJ1-2, with D perhaps matching TRBD1 (6 bases). Germline V gene data show CDR1 as MGHDK and CDR2 as SYGVNS. CDR3 length: 14 residues. V lost 6 bases and J 8 bases, leaving 19 bases between the germline ends. The CDR3 loop reads CASRPVAGAGGYTF. CDR3 sequence (DNA): TGTGCCAGCAGGCCTGTGGCAGGGGCCGGCGGCTACACCTTC.

The chain recombines TRBV10-3 with TRBJ2-1; TRBD2 is a possible D gene (5 bases). The length of the CDR3 is 15 residues. The V end was cut by 5 bases, the J end by 7 bases, with 18 bases between. Germline V gene lookup returns CDR1 ENHRY and CDR2 SYGVKD. CDR3 nucleotides: TGTGCCATCAGTAATGTAATCGCTCGGGGAAATGAGCAGTTCTTC. This sequence encodes CAISNVIARGNEQFF.

This clonotype has only a few counts. The chain uses TRBV9 and TRBJ2-1; D perhaps matches TRBD1 (6 bases). CDR1 and CDR2 (germline): SGDLS, YYNGEE. V gave up 5 bases and J gave up 6 bases, with 9 bases separating them. This CDR3 comprises 12 residues. The DNA for the CDR3 is TGTGCCAGCAGTCCGGACAGCAATGAGCAGTTCTTC. It encodes CASSPDSNEQFF.

This clonotype was recorded at least ten times. The CDR3 spells CASSSAAVSYEQYF. CDR3 nucleotide sequence: TGTGCCAGCAGCTCGGCGGCGGTCTCCTACGAGCAGTACTTC. This chain links TRBV14 with TRBJ2-7; D remains unclear. The CDR3 is 14 amino acids. Germline lookup yields CDR1 SGHDN and CDR2 FVKESK. Trimming shortened V by 5 bases and J by 0 bases, and 11 bases separated the two germline ends.

The rearrangement links TRBV4-3 to TRBJ1-6; D perhaps matches TRBD1 (6 bases). Germline V lookup: CDR1 LGHNA, CDR2 YSLEER. The V and J ends lost 4 bases and 0 bases respectively, with 10 bases between them. This CDR3 region has 16 residues. In DNA, the CDR3 is TGCGCCAGCAGCCCAGGACAGAGCTCCTATAATTCACCCCTCCACTTT. Its translation: CASSPGQSSYNSPLHF.

This clonotype has only a few counts. The chain is built from TRBV4-2 and TRBJ1-1, with a tentative D call TRBD1 (5 bases). The CDR3 length is 17 residues. The germline CDR1 and CDR2 sequences are LGHNA and YNFKEQ. V was pared by 3 bases and J by 4 bases, with 21 bases between. CDR3 nucleotides: TGTGCCAGCAGCCATCCAGGGATTGGGTTTAGGTTCACTGAAGCTTTCTTT. Translating it yields CASSHPGIGFRFTEAFF.

The table lists this clonotype with a few counts. The chain has TRBV6-6 and TRBJ2-5; no firm D call. The CDR3 is 13 residues long. CDR1 MNHNY and CDR2 SVGAGI come from the germline V gene (reference sequence). V shed 2 bases and J shed 4 bases, with 8 bases lying between them. The CDR3 nucleotides are TGTGCCAGCAGTTACAAGGCAGTAGAGACCCAGTACTTC. As protein: CASSYKAVETQYF.

The table lists this clonotype with many counts. CDR3 nucleotide sequence: TGTGCCACCAGCAGAGATCACAGGGAGAAAGATACGCAGTATTTT. Its translation: CATSRDHREKDTQYF. The chain has TRBV15 and TRBJ2-3, with D perhaps matching TRBD1 (6 bases). There are 15 residues in the CDR3. Trimming cost V 0 bases and J 5 bases, with 12 bases left between them. Per germline, CDR1 LNHNV and CDR2 YYDKDF (reference sequence).

This clonotype was seen ten or more times. V gene TRBV10-3 combines with J gene TRBJ1-5; 12 bases are a match to TRBD1. Germline CDR1 reads ENHRY; CDR2 reads SYGVKD. V lost 4 bases, J lost 6 bases, and 4 bases stayed unmatched. CDR3 length: 15 amino acids. In nucleotides, the CDR3 is TGTGCCATCAGTGCGGGACAGGGGGCGAGTCAGCCCCAGCATTTT. This translates into CAISAGQGASQPQHF.

This clonotype has a handful of counts. The chain carries TRBV28 and TRBJ2-1; 11 nucleotides match TRBD2. V shed 6 bases, J shed 4 bases, and the junction held 14 bases outside the gene matches. The CDR3 has 18 amino acids. CDR1 MDHEN and CDR2 SYDVKM come from the germline V gene. This CDR3 is CASSPPRRVAGGYNEQFF. DNA for the CDR3: TGTGCCAGCAGCCCACCCCGAAGGGTAGCGGGGGGGTACAATGAGCAGTTCTTC.

This clonotype was observed at least ten times. V usage is TRBV10-3 and J usage is TRBJ1-6; TRBD1 matches at 8 bases. The CDR3 totals 13 residues. Trimming removed 8 bases from V and 9 bases from J; junction bases left unmatched: 6. Per the germline V gene, CDR1 is ENHRY and CDR2 is SYGVKD. CDR3 sequence: CAIRGTGASPLHF. The CDR3 DNA follows: TGTGCCATCCGAGGGACAGGAGCTTCACCCCTCCACTTT.

The V and J genes are TRBV29-1 and TRBJ2-2; TRBD2 agrees at 13 bases. The germline V gene has CDR1 SQVTM and CDR2 ANQGSEA. The CDR3 contains 16 residues. V shed 2 bases, J shed 7 bases, and the junction held 7 bases outside the gene matches. CDR3: CSVELTSGRTGGELFF. The CDR3 bases are TGCAGCGTTGAACTGACTAGCGGGAGGACGGGCGGGGAGCTGTTTTTT.

The chain joins TRBV19 to TRBJ1-5, with 9 bases fitting TRBD1. The V segment lost 0 bases and the J segment 6 bases; nucleotides outside the gene matches: 6. CDR3 size: 16 residues. Germline V gene data show CDR1 as LNHDA and CDR2 as SQIVND (reference sequence). The CDR3 protein is CASSIEDRGTGQPQHF. The DNA for the CDR3 is TGTGCCAGTAGTATAGAGGACAGGGGTACGGGTCAGCCCCAGCATTTT. Supplemented by reference TRBV19 and TRBJ1-5, the full variable domain reads DGGITQSPKYLFRKEGQNVTLSCEQNLNHDAMYWYRQDPGQGLRLIYYSQIVNDFQKGDIAEGYSVSREKKESFPLTVTSAQKNPTAFYLCASSIEDRGTGQPQHFGDGTRLSIL.

The CDR3 bases are TGTGCCAGCAGTGAAGCTGCAGGGGAAGGACGACAGCCCCAGCATTTT. Translating it yields CASSEAAGEGRQPQHF. The gene calls are TRBV6-1 and TRBJ1-5; D perhaps matches TRBD1 (6 bases). The CDR3 is made up of 16 amino acids. Germline V gene lookup returns CDR1 MNHNS and CDR2 SASEGT. The V gene lost 0 bases and the J gene lost 7 bases, with 16 bases spanning the gap.

This clonotype was observed a handful of times. The chain joins TRBV10-3 to TRBJ2-3, with D possibly TRBD1 on 6 matching bases. Germline values: CDR1 ENHRY, CDR2 SYGVKD. With 5 bases removed from V and 0 bases from J, the gap between germline ends came to 24 bases. The CDR3 spans 19 residues. The chain's CDR3 is CAISRSLRDTLSSTDTQYF. In DNA, the CDR3 is TGTGCCATCAGTCGCTCCCTGAGGGACACTTTATCTAGCACAGATACGCAGTATTTT.

The CDR3 DNA reads TGTGCCAGCAGTTTTGGAGGGGGGGCCTACGAGCAGTACTTC. It translates to CASSFGGGAYEQYF. The chain is built from TRBV27 and TRBJ2-7; weak D call: TRBD2 (7 bases). Trimming pared 3 bases from V and 2 bases from J, leaving 11 bases between. CDR1 MNHEY and CDR2 SMNVEV come from the germline V gene (reference sequence). The CDR3 totals 14 residues.

This clonotype appeared many times. The CDR3 sequence is CASSSTGFPNEKLFF. CDR3 nucleotides: TGTGCCAGCAGTTCTACAGGGTTTCCCAATGAAAAACTGTTTTTT. V gene TRBV27 combines with J gene TRBJ1-4; possible D gene TRBD1, 6 bases. Between the trimmed V and J ends, which lost 4 bases and 5 bases, there was a span of 14 bases. The germline CDR1 and CDR2 sequences are MNHEY and SMNVEV (reference sequence). The CDR3 has 15 amino acids. Full variable domain (rest looked up from reference TRBV27 and TRBJ1-4): EAQVTQNPRYLITVTGKKLTVTCSQNMNHEYMSWYRQDPGLGLRQIYYSMNVEVTDKGDVPEGYKVSRKEKRNFPLILESPSPNQTSLYFCASSSTGFPNEKLFFGSGTQLSVL.

This clonotype was observed many times. The chain carries TRBV12-3 or TRBV12-4 and TRBJ1-5; unclear D gene. Deletions cut 6 bases from V and 5 bases from J, with 8 bases between. CDR3 length: 12 residues. CDR3 residues: CASSTTDQPQHF. CDR3 nucleotides: TGTGCCAGCAGCACGACGGATCAGCCCCAGCATTTT.

The J gene is TRBJ2-5, the V gene TRBV25-1; D is unclear. Germline lookup yields CDR1 MGHDK and CDR2 SYGVNS. V was shortened by 2 bases and J by 9 bases, with 16 bases between the two germline ends. The CDR3 covers 14 residues. As DNA, the CDR3 is TGTGCCAGCAGTGAAAGGGTGGTTTTTGTGCCCCAGTACTTC. This sequence encodes CASSERVVFVPQYF.

This clonotype was observed many times. The CDR3, as DNA: TGTGCCAGCAGCCCCGAATGGGAGGGGGTTCAGCCCCAGCATTTT. Translation: CASSPEWEGVQPQHF. The rearrangement links TRBV28 to TRBJ1-5; D may be TRBD1 (6 bases). CDR1 and CDR2 from the germline V gene are MDHEN and SYDVKM. Trimming removed 6 bases from V and 6 bases from J, with 18 bases in between. The CDR3 has 15 amino acids.

This clonotype was counted only a few times. The chain couples TRBV2 to TRBJ1-6, with 7 bases identical to TRBD1. CDR3 length: 15 residues. The germline V gene encodes CDR1 SNHLY and CDR2 FYNNEI. Losses at the gene ends were 0 bases for V and 7 bases for J; bases not matched to a gene: 3. The CDR3 nucleotides read TGTGCCAGCAGTGAAGCTCCAGGGGGGAATTCACCCCTCCACTTT. Protein product: CASSEAPGGNSPLHF.

This clonotype was recorded many times. The chain combines TRBV25-1 with TRBJ1-2; D possibly corresponds to TRBD1 (5 bases). Trimming cost V 10 bases and J 4 bases, with 7 bases left between them. The CDR3 spans 10 residues. Germline V gene sequence: CDR1 MGHDK, CDR2 SYGVNS. CDR3 residues: CATRGYGYTF. CDR3 DNA sequence: TGTGCCACGAGGGGCTATGGCTACACCTTC.

This clonotype was recorded at least ten times. J is TRBJ1-2 and V is TRBV3-1; 10 bases fit TRBD1. The CDR3 length is 17 residues. The J segment lost 4 bases and the V segment lost 4 bases, leaving 12 bases of the junction unmatched. Germline CDR1 and CDR2: LGHDT and YNNKEL (reference sequence). The DNA of the CDR3 is TGTGCCAGCAGCCGCGGGTCCGACAGGGGGCTCGGCTATGGCTACACCTTC. The encoded protein is CASSRGSDRGLGYGYTF.

This clonotype was picked up many times. This rearrangement joins TRBV6-6 to TRBJ1-1; D gene unclear. The CDR3 has 11 amino acids. Trimming took 2 bases from V and 8 from J, leaving 6 bases between them. The germline CDR1 and CDR2 sequences are MNHNY and SVGAGI (reference sequence). This chain's CDR3 is CASSYTKEAFF. CDR3 in DNA: TGTGCCAGCAGTTACACCAAGGAAGCTTTCTTT.

This chain joins TRBV5-1 and TRBJ2-5, with D unresolved. The V and J ends lost 0 bases and 5 bases respectively, with 8 bases between them. The CDR3 sequence is 13 residues long. Germline-derived CDR1 and CDR2 are SGHRS and YFSETQ. CDR3 in amino acids: CASSLADEETQYF. The CDR3, as DNA: TGCGCCAGCAGCTTGGCCGATGAGGAGACCCAGTACTTC.

This clonotype has just a few counts. V gene TRBV12-3 or TRBV12-4 combines with J gene TRBJ1-5; D gene ambiguous. The CDR3 runs 13 residues. V lost 5 bases and J 3 bases, leaving 8 bases between the germline ends. The CDR3 here is CASSTSINQPQHF. CDR3 nucleotide sequence: TGTGCCAGCAGTACTAGTATCAATCAGCCCCAGCATTTT.